The source of this T cell receptor beta chain is a study of cytomegalovirus exposure and HLA in healthy donors. General observations from the study: Within an earlier analysis, most TCR beta V segments proved productive either about 90% or about 30% of the time. After further analysis at a later stage, around 17,000 TCR beta sequences were associated with HLA alleles at 0.05 false discovery rate. There were several of the most significant clusters that appeared linked to common viral pathogens in a later analysis. For most subjects, TCR beta sequences were reported to predict HLA-A and HLA-B alleles with accuracy.

PCR primers comprised 60 Vbeta and 13 Jbeta primers. Repertoires were generated with immunoSEQ multiplex PCR, while TCRdb's copy carries only in-frame clones and drops some. Of 60,000 to 65,000 clones listed, over 75% are singletons. About this clone: What it binds is not known.

In germline, CDR1 is PRHDT, CDR2 FYEKMQ (reference sequence). CDR3 size: 15 residues. V lost 5 bases and J lost 3; bases outside the gene matches: 6. Sequences were obtained from PBMCs. The sequence was collected from a man aged 18 to 30 in good health and CMV-seronegative. V is TRBV13 and J is TRBJ2-7, with 11 nucleotides matching TRBD1. CDR3 loop: CASSRGQGADYEQYF. Here the CDR3 DNA reads TGTGCCAGCAGCCGAGGACAGGGGGCGGACTACGAGCAGTACTTC.